This T cell receptor beta chain stems from a study of pediatric ulcerative colitis. Study findings and constraints: All ulcerative colitis patients, but no controls, carried a couple of rectal clonotypes. Ulcerative colitis patients shared more blood-rectal clones than controls. Acute severe colitis showed lower rectal diversity from clonal expansions.

The germline V gene has CDR1 SQVTM and CDR2 ANQGSEA. The ends were cut back, 3 bases at V and 2 bases at J, with 13 bases in the middle. The CDR3 totals 14 residues. To note about this clone: Its antigen remains unidentified.

The protocol was immunoSEQ multiplex PCR, while the TCRdb copy is restricted to in-frame clones and leaves out a portion. Among 30,000 to 35,000 clones, roughly 77% were seen once, and the ten largest hold about 1.1%. One to two pinch biopsies were taken from the rectum during colonoscopy. The sequence was obtained from a boy between 10 and 17 years old with mild ulcerative colitis. The genes are TRBV29-1 and TRBJ1-2; D gene uncertain. The sample taken for sequencing was gut tissue. The CDR3 coding sequence is TGCAGCGTTGACTGGGCCAGCCCCAACTATGGCTACACCTTC. Its translation: CSVDWASPNYGYTF.